Below, one T cell receptor (beta chain) is given with its context. What it recognizes is unknown. This record belongs to a study of T cells in Graves' hyperthyroidism and ophthalmopathy. TCR beta CDR3 sequences were amplified from RNA transcripts. Primed by the HTBI set, a first-round RT-PCR was run on the TCR CDR3. TCRdb used MiXCR to reprocess the multiplex PCR reads, holding one entry per CDR3 protein. Here the sample spans around 660,000 distinct CDR3 sequences, 45% being singletons. Germline-derived CDR1 and CDR2 are DFQATT and SNEGSKA (reference sequence). Trimming removed 6 bases from V and 2 bases from J; junction bases left unmatched: 9. The CDR3 has 14 amino acids. Overall study findings and caveats: In the analysis, a 13 V-J model separated ophthalmopathy from stable hyperthyroidism.

The rearrangement joins TRBV20-1 to TRBJ1-2, with 7 bases lining up with TRBD1. The sequencing input was peripheral blood or thyroid tissue (not recorded which). The TCR sequence derives from an adult man with Graves' disease, either hyperthyroidism or ophthalmopathy (not recorded which). The CDR3 region is CSADTGDQNYGYTF. The CDR3 coding sequence is TGCAGTGCGGATACAGGGGACCAGAACTATGGCTACACCTTC.